The rows below give T cell receptor beta chains drawn from one sample of a study of blood T cell repertoires in COVID-19. The table came from immunoSEQ multiplex PCR; TCRdb's copy has only in-frame clones and leaves some out. Among about 270,000 clones listed, roughly 90% were seen once. Sequencing was done on a sample of peripheral blood. These receptors all come from a man over 45 with acute or convalescent COVID-19. CDR3s include the opening cysteine and the closing phenylalanine or tryptophan. The D gene is left open where the match is weak. Clone size is stated in some rows and not others, as once, few, many or a class when expanded.

len: 15; abundance: once; j_gene: TRBJ2-1; v_gene: TRBV5-1; d_gene: NA; CDR3aa: CASSTGQRSYNEQFF; CDR3nt: TGCGCCAGCAGCACCGGACAGCGCTCCTACAATGAGCAGTTCTTC
len: 14; abundance: NA; j_gene: TRBJ2-3; v_gene: TRBV3-1/TRBV3-2; d_gene: TRBD1; CDR3aa: CASSYRGTTDTQYF; CDR3nt: TGTGCCAGCAGCTACAGGGGGACCACAGATACGCAGTATTTT
len: 15; abundance: NA; j_gene: TRBJ2-1; v_gene: TRBV7-6; d_gene: NA; CDR3aa: CASRERDSSYNEQFF; CDR3nt: TGTGCCAGCAGGGAGAGGGACTCCTCCTACAATGAGCAGTTCTTC
len: 12; abundance: NA; j_gene: TRBJ2-5; v_gene: TRBV2; d_gene: TRBD1; CDR3aa: CALTGTGETQYF; CDR3nt: TGTGCCTTGACAGGGACGGGAGAGACCCAGTACTTC
len: 15; abundance: once; j_gene: TRBJ2-2; v_gene: TRBV14; d_gene: TRBD1; CDR3aa: CASSLRTGPAGELFF; CDR3nt: TGTGCCAGCAGCCTCCGGACAGGGCCAGCCGGGGAGCTGTTTTTT
len: 15; abundance: NA; j_gene: TRBJ2-2; v_gene: TRBV5-5; d_gene: NA; CDR3aa: CASSLVGGDTGELFF; CDR3nt: TGTGCCAGCAGCTTGGTAGGAGGGGACACCGGGGAGCTGTTTTTT
len: 13; abundance: NA; j_gene: TRBJ1-1; v_gene: TRBV12-5; d_gene: NA; CDR3aa: CASGLSPGPEAFF; CDR3nt: TGTGCTAGTGGTTTGTCCCCAGGGCCTGAAGCTTTCTTT
len: 16; abundance: NA; j_gene: TRBJ1-6; v_gene: TRBV19; d_gene: NA; CDR3aa: CASSKREGSYNSPLHF; CDR3nt: TGTGCCAGTAGTAAAAGGGAGGGGTCCTATAATTCACCCCTCCACTTT
len: 15; abundance: once; j_gene: TRBJ2-3; v_gene: TRBV30; d_gene: TRBD2; CDR3aa: CAWRGVAGTTDTQYF; CDR3nt: TGTGCCTGGAGAGGTGTAGCGGGGACCACAGATACGCAGTATTTT
len: 12; abundance: NA; j_gene: TRBJ2-2; v_gene: TRBV12-3/TRBV12-4; d_gene: NA; CDR3aa: CASSLAPEGLFF; CDR3nt: TGTGCCAGCAGTTTAGCCCCCGAGGGGCTGTTTTTT
len: 16; abundance: NA; j_gene: TRBJ2-2; v_gene: TRBV15; d_gene: TRBD2; CDR3aa: CATSSTSGANTGELFF; CDR3nt: TGTGCCACCAGCAGCACCAGCGGGGCGAACACCGGGGAGCTGTTTTTT
len: 13; abundance: NA; j_gene: TRBJ2-7; v_gene: TRBV19; d_gene: NA; CDR3aa: CASSTGHLYEQYF; CDR3nt: TGTGCCAGTAGTACGGGACACCTCTACGAGCAGTACTTC
len: 17; abundance: NA; j_gene: TRBJ2-5; v_gene: TRBV5-1; d_gene: TRBD2; CDR3aa: CASSLGSSGGTQETQYF; CDR3nt: TGCGCCAGCAGCCTCGGGTCTAGCGGGGGAACCCAAGAGACCCAGTACTTC
len: 15; abundance: NA; j_gene: TRBJ2-7; v_gene: TRBV6-5; d_gene: NA; CDR3aa: CASSRSGGATYEQYF; CDR3nt: TGTGCCAGCAGTCGAAGTGGCGGGGCGACCTACGAGCAGTACTTC
len: 16; abundance: NA; j_gene: TRBJ2-4; v_gene: TRBV15; d_gene: TRBD1; CDR3aa: CATLPGQGTRQNIQYF; CDR3nt: TGTGCCACCCTTCCGGGACAGGGGACCCGGCAAAACATTCAGTACTTC
len: 16; abundance: once; j_gene: TRBJ1-3; v_gene: TRBV4-1; d_gene: NA; CDR3aa: CASSREGPSSGNTIYF; CDR3nt: TGCGCCAGCAGCCGAGAGGGGCCGAGCTCTGGAAACACCATATATTTT
len: 15; abundance: NA; j_gene: TRBJ2-7; v_gene: TRBV7-8; d_gene: NA; CDR3aa: CASSPRARERGEQYF; CDR3nt: TGTGCCAGCAGCCCCCGCGCCCGGGAGCGCGGTGAGCAGTACTTC
len: 11; abundance: NA; j_gene: TRBJ2-1; v_gene: TRBV24-1; d_gene: NA; CDR3aa: CATSTAREQFF; CDR3nt: TGTGCCACTTCGACCGCCAGGGAGCAGTTCTTC
len: 17; abundance: NA; j_gene: TRBJ1-6; v_gene: TRBV19; d_gene: NA; CDR3aa: CASSTSGTPLNNSPLHF; CDR3nt: TGTGCCAGTAGTACCTCCGGGACACCATTAAATAATTCACCCCTCCACTTT
len: 15; abundance: NA; j_gene: TRBJ2-5; v_gene: TRBV5-1; d_gene: TRBD2; CDR3aa: CASSQPSGGAETQYF; CDR3nt: TGCGCCAGCAGCCAACCTAGCGGGGGGGCCGAGACCCAGTACTTC
len: 12; abundance: NA; j_gene: TRBJ1-2; v_gene: TRBV30; d_gene: TRBD1; CDR3aa: CAWSETGDGYTF; CDR3nt: TGTGCCTGGAGCGAGACAGGGGATGGCTACACCTTC
len: 16; abundance: NA; j_gene: TRBJ1-2; v_gene: TRBV3-1/TRBV3-2; d_gene: NA; CDR3aa: CASSQGGVGRHYGYTF; CDR3nt: TGTGCCAGCAGCCAAGGGGGGGTCGGCAGGCACTATGGCTACACCTTC
len: 12; abundance: NA; j_gene: TRBJ2-7; v_gene: TRBV4-2; d_gene: NA; CDR3aa: CASSTGSGEQYF; CDR3nt: TGTGCCAGCAGCACCGGTAGCGGCGAGCAGTACTTC
len: 11; abundance: NA; j_gene: TRBJ1-1; v_gene: TRBV12-3/TRBV12-4; d_gene: NA; CDR3aa: CASSLGDEAFF; CDR3nt: TGTGCCAGCAGTTTGGGAGATGAAGCTTTCTTT
len: 13; abundance: NA; j_gene: TRBJ2-3; v_gene: TRBV5-1; d_gene: TRBD1; CDR3aa: CASSLGQADTQYF; CDR3nt: TGCGCCAGCAGCCTTGGACAGGCCGATACGCAGTATTTT
len: 17; abundance: NA; j_gene: TRBJ1-1; v_gene: TRBV11-2; d_gene: TRBD1; CDR3aa: CASSVTGRLIMNTEAFF; CDR3nt: TGTGCCAGCAGCGTGACAGGGAGGCTCATCATGAACACTGAAGCTTTCTTT
len: 13; abundance: NA; j_gene: TRBJ1-1; v_gene: TRBV29-1; d_gene: NA; CDR3aa: CSVAGISEVEAFF; CDR3nt: TGCAGCGTTGCGGGGATCTCGGAGGTTGAAGCTTTCTTT
len: 12; abundance: NA; j_gene: TRBJ2-7; v_gene: TRBV3-1/TRBV3-2; d_gene: NA; CDR3aa: CASSQARGEQYF; CDR3nt: TGTGCCAGCAGCCAAGCTCGGGGAGAGCAGTACTTC
len: 12; abundance: NA; j_gene: TRBJ1-1; v_gene: TRBV27; d_gene: NA; CDR3aa: CASGGTNTEAFF; CDR3nt: TGTGCCAGCGGGGGGACGAACACTGAAGCTTTCTTT
len: 16; abundance: NA; j_gene: TRBJ1-4; v_gene: TRBV7-9; d_gene: NA; CDR3aa: CASSGGSVELGEKLFF; CDR3nt: TGTGCCAGCAGCGGCGGGTCAGTTGAACTCGGTGAAAAACTGTTTTTT
len: 14; abundance: NA; j_gene: TRBJ1-5; v_gene: TRBV10-2; d_gene: TRBD1; CDR3aa: CASRGQGISQPQHF; CDR3nt: TGCGCCAGCAGAGGACAGGGTATAAGTCAGCCCCAGCATTTT
len: 15; abundance: NA; j_gene: TRBJ2-1; v_gene: TRBV7-9; d_gene: TRBD2; CDR3aa: CASSLGGTRVTEQFF; CDR3nt: TGTGCCAGCAGCTTAGGGGGGACTAGGGTGACTGAGCAGTTCTTC
len: 15; abundance: NA; j_gene: TRBJ2-5; v_gene: TRBV18; d_gene: NA; CDR3aa: CASSEAGRRGETQYF; CDR3nt: TGTGCCAGCTCCGAAGCGGGCCGGCGGGGAGAGACCCAGTACTTC
len: 15; abundance: NA; j_gene: TRBJ1-1; v_gene: TRBV6-6; d_gene: NA; CDR3aa: CASSKQGSMNTEAFF; CDR3nt: TGTGCCAGCAGCAAACAGGGATCCATGAACACTGAAGCTTTCTTT
len: 15; abundance: NA; j_gene: TRBJ2-7; v_gene: TRBV5-6; d_gene: NA; CDR3aa: CASSQPAGHPYEQYF; CDR3nt: TGTGCCAGCAGCCAACCCGCAGGCCACCCCTACGAGCAGTACTTC
len: 15; abundance: few; j_gene: TRBJ1-2; v_gene: TRBV30; d_gene: TRBD1; CDR3aa: CAWSVKAGGGYGYTF; CDR3nt: TGTGCCTGGAGTGTAAAGGCAGGGGGTGGGTATGGCTACACCTTC
len: 14; abundance: NA; j_gene: TRBJ1-2; v_gene: TRBV29-1; d_gene: TRBD1; CDR3aa: CSGGQGAWNYGYTF; CDR3nt: TGCAGCGGGGGACAGGGGGCTTGGAACTATGGCTACACCTTC
len: 14; abundance: NA; j_gene: TRBJ1-2; v_gene: TRBV19; d_gene: TRBD1; CDR3aa: CASTPSGQGNGYTF; CDR3nt: TGTGCCAGTACCCCCTCGGGACAGGGCAATGGCTACACCTTC
len: 14; abundance: few; j_gene: TRBJ2-3; v_gene: TRBV11-3; d_gene: TRBD1; CDR3aa: CASSDTGVTDTQYF; CDR3nt: TGTGCCAGCAGCGATACAGGGGTCACAGATACGCAGTATTTT
len: 14; abundance: NA; j_gene: TRBJ2-2; v_gene: TRBV10-1; d_gene: TRBD1; CDR3aa: CASSGYRGDGELFF; CDR3nt: TGCGCCAGCAGTGGATACAGGGGGGACGGGGAGCTGTTTTTT
len: 15; abundance: NA; j_gene: TRBJ2-7; v_gene: TRBV9; d_gene: NA; CDR3aa: CASSVATGEGYEQYF; CDR3nt: TGTGCCAGCAGCGTAGCTACGGGGGAAGGATACGAGCAGTACTTC
len: 14; abundance: NA; j_gene: TRBJ1-1; v_gene: TRBV5-1; d_gene: TRBD1; CDR3aa: CASSLDRPNTEAFF; CDR3nt: TGCGCCAGCAGCCTGGACAGGCCGAACACTGAAGCTTTCTTT
len: 15; abundance: NA; j_gene: TRBJ2-5; v_gene: TRBV21-1; d_gene: NA; CDR3aa: CASSNLWSTLETQYF; CDR3nt: TGTGCCAGCAGCAACCTATGGTCCACCCTAGAGACCCAGTACTTC
len: 14; abundance: NA; j_gene: TRBJ1-2; v_gene: TRBV5-1; d_gene: TRBD1; CDR3aa: CASSLARTGRDYTF; CDR3nt: TGCGCCAGCAGCTTGGCCAGGACAGGGAGGGACTACACCTTC
len: 16; abundance: NA; j_gene: TRBJ2-7; v_gene: TRBV7-2; d_gene: TRBD2; CDR3aa: CASSSSGRGGSYEQYF; CDR3nt: TGTGCCAGCAGCTCATCCGGACGGGGGGGGTCCTACGAGCAGTACTTC
len: 13; abundance: NA; j_gene: TRBJ2-5; v_gene: TRBV27; d_gene: NA; CDR3aa: CASSFSGQETQYF; CDR3nt: TGTGCCAGCAGTTTCTCGGGGCAAGAGACCCAGTACTTC
len: 13; abundance: few; j_gene: TRBJ2-5; v_gene: TRBV6-5; d_gene: TRBD2; CDR3aa: CAGGRGGHETQYF; CDR3nt: TGTGCCGGAGGACGGGGGGGCCACGAGACCCAGTACTTC
len: 16; abundance: NA; j_gene: TRBJ2-3; v_gene: TRBV29-1; d_gene: TRBD2; CDR3aa: CSVGRSRGGATDTQYF; CDR3nt: TGCAGCGTTGGGCGTTCGCGCGGGGGGGCCACAGATACGCAGTATTTT
len: 16; abundance: once; j_gene: TRBJ2-1; v_gene: TRBV6-1; d_gene: TRBD2; CDR3aa: CASSAPGGASYNEQFF; CDR3nt: TGTGCCAGCAGTGCCCCGGGGGGGGCCTCCTACAATGAGCAGTTCTTC
len: 12; abundance: NA; j_gene: TRBJ1-1; v_gene: TRBV27; d_gene: NA; CDR3aa: CARPPGYTEAFF; CDR3nt: TGTGCCAGGCCCCCCGGGTACACTGAAGCTTTCTTT